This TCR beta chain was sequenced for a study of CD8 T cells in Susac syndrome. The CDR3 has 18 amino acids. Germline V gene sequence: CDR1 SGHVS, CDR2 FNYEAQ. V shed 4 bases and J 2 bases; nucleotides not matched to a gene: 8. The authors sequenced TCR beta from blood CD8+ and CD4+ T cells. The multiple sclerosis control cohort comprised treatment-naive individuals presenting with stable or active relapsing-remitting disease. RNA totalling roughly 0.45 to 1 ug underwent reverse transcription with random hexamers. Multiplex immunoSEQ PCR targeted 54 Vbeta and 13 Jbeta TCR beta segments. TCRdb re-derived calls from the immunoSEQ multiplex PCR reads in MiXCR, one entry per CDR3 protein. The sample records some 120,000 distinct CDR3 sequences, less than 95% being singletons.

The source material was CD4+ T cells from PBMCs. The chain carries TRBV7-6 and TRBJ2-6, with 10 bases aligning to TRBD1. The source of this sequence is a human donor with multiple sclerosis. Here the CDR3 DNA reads TGTGCCAGCAGCTGGGCGACAGGGGGCATAACTGGGGCCAACGTCCTGACTTTC. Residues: CASSWATGGITGANVLTF.